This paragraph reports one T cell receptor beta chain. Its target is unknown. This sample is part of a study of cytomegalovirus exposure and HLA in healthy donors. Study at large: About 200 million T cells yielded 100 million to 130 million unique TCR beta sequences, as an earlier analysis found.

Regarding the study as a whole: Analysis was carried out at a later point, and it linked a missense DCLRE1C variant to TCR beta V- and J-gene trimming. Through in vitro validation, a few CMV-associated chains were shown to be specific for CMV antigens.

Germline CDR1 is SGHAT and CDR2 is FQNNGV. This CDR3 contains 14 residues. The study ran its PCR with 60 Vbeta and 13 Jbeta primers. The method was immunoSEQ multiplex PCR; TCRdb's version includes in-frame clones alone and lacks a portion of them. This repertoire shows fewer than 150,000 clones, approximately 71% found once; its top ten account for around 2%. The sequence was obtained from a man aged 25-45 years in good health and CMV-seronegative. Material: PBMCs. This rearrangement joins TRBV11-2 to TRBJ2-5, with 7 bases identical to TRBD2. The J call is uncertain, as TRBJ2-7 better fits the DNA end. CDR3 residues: CASSLGTRVREQYF. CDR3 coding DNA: TGTGCCAGCAGCTTAGGGACTAGGGTACGCGAGCAGTACTTC.